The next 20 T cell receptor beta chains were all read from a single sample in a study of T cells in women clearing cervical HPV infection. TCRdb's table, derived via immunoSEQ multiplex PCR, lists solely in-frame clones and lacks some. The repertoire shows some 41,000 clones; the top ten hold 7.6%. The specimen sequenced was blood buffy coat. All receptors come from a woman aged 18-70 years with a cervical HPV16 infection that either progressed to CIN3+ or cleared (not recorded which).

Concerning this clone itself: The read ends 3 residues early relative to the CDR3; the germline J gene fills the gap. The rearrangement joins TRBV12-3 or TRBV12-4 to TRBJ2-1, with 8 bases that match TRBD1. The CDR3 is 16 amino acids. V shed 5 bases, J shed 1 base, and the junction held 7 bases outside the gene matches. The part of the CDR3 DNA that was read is TGTGCCAGCAGTCTGGGACAGGACCCATCCTACAATGAG. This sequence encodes CASSLGQDPSYNE. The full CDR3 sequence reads CASSLGQDPSYNEQFF.

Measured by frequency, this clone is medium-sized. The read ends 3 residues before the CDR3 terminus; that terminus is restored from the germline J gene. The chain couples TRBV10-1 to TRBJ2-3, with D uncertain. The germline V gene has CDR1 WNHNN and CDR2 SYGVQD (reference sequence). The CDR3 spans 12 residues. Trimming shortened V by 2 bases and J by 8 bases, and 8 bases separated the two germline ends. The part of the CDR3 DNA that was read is TGCGCCAGCAGTGAGAGGGTTGGTACG. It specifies CASSERVGT. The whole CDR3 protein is CASSERVGTQYF.

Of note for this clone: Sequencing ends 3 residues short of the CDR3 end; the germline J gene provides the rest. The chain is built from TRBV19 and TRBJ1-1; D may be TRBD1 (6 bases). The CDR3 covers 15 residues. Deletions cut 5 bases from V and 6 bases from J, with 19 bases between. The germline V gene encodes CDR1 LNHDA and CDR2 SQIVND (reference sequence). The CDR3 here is CASSAKDREWPEAFF. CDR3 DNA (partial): TGTGCCAGTAGTGCCAAGGACAGAGAATGGCCTGAA.

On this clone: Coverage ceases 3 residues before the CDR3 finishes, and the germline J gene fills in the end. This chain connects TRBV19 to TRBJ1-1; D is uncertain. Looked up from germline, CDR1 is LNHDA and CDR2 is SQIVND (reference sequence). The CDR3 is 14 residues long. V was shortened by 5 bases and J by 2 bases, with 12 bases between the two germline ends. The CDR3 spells CASSHFRVNTEAFF. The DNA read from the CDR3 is TGTGCCAGTAGTCATTTCCGGGTTAACACTGAA.

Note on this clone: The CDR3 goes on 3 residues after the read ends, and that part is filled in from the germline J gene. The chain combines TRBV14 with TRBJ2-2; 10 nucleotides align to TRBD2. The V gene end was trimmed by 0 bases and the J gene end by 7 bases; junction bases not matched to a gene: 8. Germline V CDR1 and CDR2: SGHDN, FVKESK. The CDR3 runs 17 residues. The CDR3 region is CASSQERAGGPYGELFF. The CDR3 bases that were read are TGTGCCAGCAGCCAAGAGCGAGCGGGGGGGCCTTACGGGGAG.

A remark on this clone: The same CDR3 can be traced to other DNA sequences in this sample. The CDR3 sequence is CSVGDFSYEQYF. The CDR3 DNA, read in part, is TGCAGCGTGGGGGACTTCTCCTACGAG. This chain joins TRBV29-1 and TRBJ2-7, with D tentatively TRBD2 (6 bases). The CDR3 goes on 3 residues after the read ends, and that part is filled in from the germline J gene. Trimming took 6 bases from V and 0 from J, leaving 9 bases between them. The CDR3 runs to 12 residues. CDR1 is SQVTM and CDR2 is ANQGSEA in the germline V gene.

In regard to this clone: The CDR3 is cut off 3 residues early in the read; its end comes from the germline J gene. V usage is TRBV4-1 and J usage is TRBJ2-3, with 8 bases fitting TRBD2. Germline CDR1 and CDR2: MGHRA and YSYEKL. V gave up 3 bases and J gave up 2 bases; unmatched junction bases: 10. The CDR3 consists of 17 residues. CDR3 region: CASSQGGSGTYTDTQYF. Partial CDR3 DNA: TGCGCCAGCAGCCAGGGGGGTAGCGGGACCTACACAGATACG.

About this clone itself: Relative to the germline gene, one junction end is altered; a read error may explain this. CDR3 residues: CASSSGGTEAFF. CDR3 DNA, as far as it was read: TGTGCTAGCAGCTCAGGGGGTACTGAA. The rearrangement uses TRBV7-7 and TRBJ1-1; 7 bases are a match to TRBD1. The read comes to an end 3 residues before the CDR3 does, leaving the germline J gene to fill in the end. The germline gives CDR1 SSHAT, CDR2 FNYEAQ (reference sequence). CDR3 length: 12 amino acids.

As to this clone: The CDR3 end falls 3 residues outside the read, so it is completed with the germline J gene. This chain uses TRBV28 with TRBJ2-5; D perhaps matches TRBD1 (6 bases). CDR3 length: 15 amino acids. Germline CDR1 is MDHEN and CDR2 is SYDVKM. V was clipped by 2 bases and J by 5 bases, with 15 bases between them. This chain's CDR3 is CASSLNLGTLETQYF. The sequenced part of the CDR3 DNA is TGTGCCAGCAGTTTAAACCTTGGGACATTGGAGACC. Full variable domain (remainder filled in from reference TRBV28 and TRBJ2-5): DVKVTQSSRYLVKRTGEKVFLECVQDMDHENMFWYRQDPGLGLRLIYFSYDVKMKEKGDIPEGYSVSREKKERFSLILESASTNQTSMYLCASSLNLGTLETQYFGPGTRLLVL.

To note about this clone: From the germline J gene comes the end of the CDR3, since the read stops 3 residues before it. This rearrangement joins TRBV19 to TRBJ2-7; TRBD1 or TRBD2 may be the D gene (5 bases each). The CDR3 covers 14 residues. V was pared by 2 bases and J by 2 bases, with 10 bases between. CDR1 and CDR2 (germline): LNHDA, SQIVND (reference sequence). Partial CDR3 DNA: TGTGCCAGTAGTATAAAGGGGAGCCCCTACGAG. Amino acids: CASSIKGSPYE. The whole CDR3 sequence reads CASSIKGSPYEQYF.

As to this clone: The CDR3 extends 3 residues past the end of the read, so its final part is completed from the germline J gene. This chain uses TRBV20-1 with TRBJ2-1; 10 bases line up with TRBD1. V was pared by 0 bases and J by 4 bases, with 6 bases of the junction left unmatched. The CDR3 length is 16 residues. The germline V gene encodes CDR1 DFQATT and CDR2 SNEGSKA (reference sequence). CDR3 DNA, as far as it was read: TGCAGTGCTAGAGACGCGCCGGGACAGGGGTACAATGAG. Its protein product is CSARDAPGQGYNE. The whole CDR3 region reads CSARDAPGQGYNEQFF.

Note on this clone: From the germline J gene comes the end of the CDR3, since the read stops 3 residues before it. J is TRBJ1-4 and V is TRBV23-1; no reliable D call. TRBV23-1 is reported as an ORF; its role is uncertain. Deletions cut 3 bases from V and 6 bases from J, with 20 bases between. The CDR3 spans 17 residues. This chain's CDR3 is CASSHPDCFSRDEKLFF. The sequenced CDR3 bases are TGCGCCAGCAGTCATCCCGACTGTTTCTCCCGGGATGAAAAA.

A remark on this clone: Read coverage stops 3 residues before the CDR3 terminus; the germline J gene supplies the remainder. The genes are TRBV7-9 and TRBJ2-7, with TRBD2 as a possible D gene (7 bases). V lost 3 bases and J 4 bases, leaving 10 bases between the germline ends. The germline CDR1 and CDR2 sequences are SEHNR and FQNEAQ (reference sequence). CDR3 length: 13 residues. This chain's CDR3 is CASSFRGGYEQYF. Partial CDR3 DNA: TGTGCCAGCAGCTTCAGGGGAGGGTACGAG.

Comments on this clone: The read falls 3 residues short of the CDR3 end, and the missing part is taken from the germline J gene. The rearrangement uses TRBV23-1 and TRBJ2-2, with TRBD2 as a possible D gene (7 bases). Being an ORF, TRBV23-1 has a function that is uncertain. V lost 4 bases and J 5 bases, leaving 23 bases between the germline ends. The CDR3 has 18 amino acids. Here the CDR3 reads CASSRPLKGGRGTGELFF. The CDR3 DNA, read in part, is TGCGCCAGCAGTCGTCCATTGAAGGGGGGGAGGGGGACCGGGGAG.

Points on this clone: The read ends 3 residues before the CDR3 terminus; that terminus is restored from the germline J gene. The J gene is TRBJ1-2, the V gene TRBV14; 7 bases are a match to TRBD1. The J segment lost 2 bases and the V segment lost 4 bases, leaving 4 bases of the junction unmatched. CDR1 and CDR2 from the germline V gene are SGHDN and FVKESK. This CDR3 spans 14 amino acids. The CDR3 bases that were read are TGTGCCAGCAGCCCACCGGGACAGAACTATGGC. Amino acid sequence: CASSPPGQNYG. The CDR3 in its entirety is CASSPPGQNYGYTF.

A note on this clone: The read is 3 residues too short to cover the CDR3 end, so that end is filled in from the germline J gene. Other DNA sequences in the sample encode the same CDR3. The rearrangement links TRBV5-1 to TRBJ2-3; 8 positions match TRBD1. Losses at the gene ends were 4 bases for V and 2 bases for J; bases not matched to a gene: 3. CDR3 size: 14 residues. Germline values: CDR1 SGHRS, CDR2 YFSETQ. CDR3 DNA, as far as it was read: TGCGCCAGCAGCCTGGGACAGGACACAGATACG. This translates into CASSLGQDTDT. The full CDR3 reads CASSLGQDTDTQYF.

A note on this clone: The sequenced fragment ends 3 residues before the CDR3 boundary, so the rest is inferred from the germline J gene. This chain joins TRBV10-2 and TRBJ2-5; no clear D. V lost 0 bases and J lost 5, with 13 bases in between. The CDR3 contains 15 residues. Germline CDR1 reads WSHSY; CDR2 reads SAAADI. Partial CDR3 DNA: TGCGCCAGCAGTGAGTCTTTTTGGATGCGGGAGACC. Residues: CASSESFWMRET. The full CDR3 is CASSESFWMRETQYF.

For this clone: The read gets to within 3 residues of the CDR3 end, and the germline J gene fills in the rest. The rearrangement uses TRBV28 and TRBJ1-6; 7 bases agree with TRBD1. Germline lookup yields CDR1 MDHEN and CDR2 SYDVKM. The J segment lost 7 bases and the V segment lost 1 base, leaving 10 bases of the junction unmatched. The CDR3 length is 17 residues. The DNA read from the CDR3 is TGTGCCAGCAGTTTATACCGACAGGGTATTCGGAATTCACCC. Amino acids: CASSLYRQGIRNSP. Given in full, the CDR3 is CASSLYRQGIRNSPLHF.

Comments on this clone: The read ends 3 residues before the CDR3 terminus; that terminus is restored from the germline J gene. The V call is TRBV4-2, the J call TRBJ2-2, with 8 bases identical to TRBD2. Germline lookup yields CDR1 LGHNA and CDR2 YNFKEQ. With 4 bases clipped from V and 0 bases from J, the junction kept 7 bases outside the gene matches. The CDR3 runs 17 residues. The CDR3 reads CASSLGGGGSNTGELFF. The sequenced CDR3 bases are TGTGCCAGCAGCCTCGGCGGCGGGGGGTCGAACACCGGGGAG.

This chain's CDR3 is CASSQGHVNTEAFF. The DNA read from the CDR3 is TGCGCCAGCAGCCAAGGACACGTGAACACTGAA. The chain uses TRBV4-1 and TRBJ1-1; the D is unclear. The sequence runs out 3 residues before the end of the CDR3; the remainder is reconstructed from the germline J gene. V was cut by 1 base and J by 0 bases, with 6 bases left in between. CDR3 size: 14 residues. The germline V gene encodes CDR1 MGHRA and CDR2 YSYEKL.